The following is a T cell receptor (beta chain) sequence with its context. Its antigen is not known. Produced via immunoSEQ multiplex PCR; TCRdb's table is partial and in-frame only. Of some 52,000 clones in the sample, roughly 86% are singletons; the top ten hold 2% to 3%. This sample was included in a study of T cell responses to AZD1222 COVID-19 vaccine. CDR3 length equals 13 residues. The germline V gene has CDR1 LGHDT and CDR2 YNNKEL (reference sequence). V lost 4 bases and J lost 5, with 10 bases in between. General study points: Females made up more of the donors, who were largely white British, and clonal diversity may have come out too low. At 160-218 and 743-854, vaccine-associated CD4 TCRs were dominant, and they spanned spike. Spike-specific TCR breadth and depth grew following two AZD1222 doses.

The sample was peripheral blood, taken 28 days after the second AZD1222 dose. The TCR originated in an adult who received the AZD1222 COVID-19 vaccine. This chain connects TRBV3-1 (or the pseudogene TRBV3-2) to TRBJ2-3; D is unclear. CDR3 coding DNA: TGTGCCAGCAGCCCACCGGATGGAGATACGCAGTATTTT. Translating it yields CASSPPDGDTQYF.